These 22 T cell receptor beta chains share one sample of origin, sequenced in a study of T cell repertoires in cytomegalovirus infection. TCRdb re-called the reads through MiXCR, storing one row per CDR3 protein. Of approximately 500,000 distinct CDR3 sequences detected, more than 15% appear once; the ten largest clones hold roughly 25%. Sequenced input: CD8+ T cells from PBMCs. The receptors here all came from a human donor in good health (CMV status not recorded). Some clones in this sample may be carry-over from other donors' samples.

As to this clonotype: Just one base apart from a much larger clone, this may be a read error. CDR3 sequence: CASSLAPPGLTYNEQFF. In DNA, the CDR3 is TGTGCCAGCAGCTTAGCACCTCCGGGACTAACATACAATGAGCAGTTCTTC. This chain uses TRBV7-4 with TRBJ2-1; 7 nucleotides match TRBD2. With 0 bases clipped from V and 4 bases from J, the junction kept 9 bases outside the gene matches. CDR1 is SGHVT, CDR2 SQSDAQ, per germline. The CDR3 is 17 residues long.

V and J are TRBV6-1 and TRBJ1-2; TRBD1 matches 9 bases. CDR1 MNHNS and CDR2 SASEGT come from the germline V gene. With 5 bases clipped from V and 2 bases from J, the junction kept 6 bases outside the gene matches. This CDR3 is built from 15 residues. The CDR3 loop is CASSRGDRVNYGYTF. CDR3 bases: TGTGCCAGCAGTAGGGGGGACAGGGTCAACTATGGCTACACCTTC.

The sample holds a few counts of this clonotype. The chain carries TRBV2 and TRBJ2-5; D remains ambiguous. Germline V gene sequence: CDR1 SNHLY, CDR2 FYNNEI. This CDR3 contains 14 residues. The V gene lost 1 base and the J gene lost 1 base, with 7 bases spanning the gap. The CDR3 region has the DNA TGTGCCAGCAGTGAAGGGTCAGCCCAAGAGACCCAGTACTTC. Amino acids: CASSEGSAQETQYF. Full variable domain (remainder filled in from reference TRBV2 and TRBJ2-5): EPEVTQTPSHQVTQMGQEVILRCVPISNHLYFYWYRQILGQKVEFLVSFYNNEISEKSEIFDDQFSVERPDGSNFTLKIRSTKLEDSAMYFCASSEGSAQETQYFGPGTRLLVL.

There are a few counts of this clonotype. The chain combines TRBV27 with TRBJ1-4; D unclear. The CDR3 is 14 residues long. The V gene lost 2 bases and the J gene lost 7 bases, with 11 bases spanning the gap. The germline V gene has CDR1 MNHEY and CDR2 SMNVEV (reference sequence). The CDR3: CASSLGFSTEKLFF. The CDR3 DNA is TGTGCCAGCAGTTTAGGGTTCTCCACTGAAAAACTGTTTTTT.

This clonotype has a handful of counts. The chain has TRBV10-3 and TRBJ1-3; 8 nucleotides match TRBD1. This CDR3 spans 15 amino acids. Unmatched junction bases numbered 9, after V lost 10 bases and J lost 1 base. Germline V gene sequence: CDR1 ENHRY, CDR2 SYGVKD. CDR3: CATYSDRGSGNTIYF. CDR3 DNA sequence: TGTGCCACCTACAGCGACAGGGGATCTGGAAACACCATATATTTT.

This chain connects TRBV28 to TRBJ2-7, with D perhaps matching TRBD1 or TRBD2 (5 bases each). The CDR3 has 14 residues. V lost 4 bases and J lost 6, with 16 bases in between. The germline CDR1 and CDR2 sequences are MDHEN and SYDVKM. CDR3 in amino acids: CASSWGTTGGEQYF. For the CDR3, the DNA is TGTGCCAGCAGTTGGGGGACGACCGGTGGCGAGCAGTACTTC.

The table lists this clonotype with many counts. V usage is TRBV28 and J usage is TRBJ2-4; maybe TRBD1 (6 bases). V was clipped by 6 bases and J by 3 bases, with 15 bases between them. This CDR3 has 15 amino acids. The germline CDR1 and CDR2 sequences are MDHEN and SYDVKM. The CDR3 DNA reads TGTGCCAGCAGACGCCCCCGGGACAACAAAAACATTCAGTACTTC. Translating gives CASRRPRDNKNIQYF. The whole variable domain, filled in from reference TRBV28 and TRBJ2-4, reads DVKVTQSSRYLVKRTGEKVFLECVQDMDHENMFWYRQDPGLGLRLIYFSYDVKMKEKGDIPEGYSVSREKKERFSLILESASTNQTSMYLCASRRPRDNKNIQYFGAGTRLSVL.

The sample holds many counts of this clonotype. The chain links TRBV7-6 to TRBJ2-7; D might be TRBD1 or TRBD2, each matching 10 bases. There are 20 residues in the CDR3. V was shortened by 4 bases and J by 6 bases, with 34 bases between the two germline ends. Germline V gene data show CDR1 as SGHVS and CDR2 as FNYEAQ. The CDR3 sequence: CASSSAGGGARDRGPSEQYF. The CDR3 DNA reads TGTGCCAGCAGCTCAGCGGGGGGGGGAGCCCGGGACAGGGGCCCCTCCGAGCAGTACTTC. The complete variable domain, with remaining parts taken from reference TRBV7-6 and TRBJ2-7, reads GAGVSQSPRYKVTKRGQDVALRCDPISGHVSLYWYRQALGQGPEFLTYFNYEAQQDKSGLPNDRFSAERPEGSISTLTIQRTEQRDSAMYRCASSSAGGGARDRGPSEQYFGPGTRLTVT.

The CDR3 loop is CSAGEGSETEAFF. The CDR3 DNA follows: TGCAGTGCAGGCGAGGGAAGTGAGACTGAAGCTTTCTTT. This sequence joins TRBV20-1 and TRBJ1-1; D ambiguous. Looked up from germline, CDR1 is DFQATT and CDR2 is SNEGSKA (reference sequence). The CDR3 extends over 13 amino acids. V was pared by 6 bases and J by 5 bases, with 16 bases between.

This clonotype was seen repeatedly, ten times or more. The J gene is TRBJ2-1, the V gene TRBV7-9; no definite D call. With 1 base removed from V and 0 bases from J, the gap between germline ends came to 7 bases. Germline CDR1 reads SEHNR; CDR2 reads FQNEAQ (reference sequence). This CDR3 contains 15 residues. The DNA for the CDR3 is TGTGCCAGCAGCTTAGGAGCCCCCTCCTACAATGAGCAGTTCTTC. Its translation: CASSLGAPSYNEQFF.

Here the CDR3 reads CSARGGGYEQYF. The CDR3 DNA reads as TGCAGTGCCCGGGGGGGGGGCTACGAGCAGTACTTC. The chain uses TRBV20-1 and TRBJ2-7; 8 bases are shared with TRBD2. The CDR3 is 12 amino acids. Unmatched junction bases numbered 4, after V lost 6 bases and J lost 3 bases. CDR1 and CDR2 (germline): DFQATT, SNEGSKA (reference sequence).

As DNA, the CDR3 is TGTGCCAGCAGCCAAAGGGGGAGCTGCAATCAGCCCCAGCATTTT. Amino acids: CASSQRGSCNQPQHF. V gene TRBV14 combines with J gene TRBJ1-5, with a possible D match to TRBD1 (6 bases). Trimming removed 2 bases from V and 2 bases from J, with 10 bases in between. CDR1 and CDR2 (germline): SGHDN, FVKESK. The CDR3 runs 15 residues.

Regarding this clonotype: The junction shows a germline mismatch at one end, possibly a read error. This sequence joins TRBV12-5 and TRBJ1-3; no definite D call. The CDR3 contains 12 residues. Germline loops: CDR1 LGHNT, CDR2 FRNRAP. Here the CDR3 DNA reads TGTGTTAGTGGGCTGGACGGAAACACCATATATTTT. It encodes CVSGLDGNTIYF. Drawing the rest from reference TRBV12-5 and TRBJ1-3, the complete variable domain is DARVTQTPRHKVTEMGQEVTMRCQPILGHNTVFWYRQTMMQGLELLAYFRNRAPLDDSGMPKDRFSAEMPDATLATLKIQPSEPRDSAVYFCVSGLDGNTIYFGEGSWLTVV.

The chain carries TRBV27 and TRBJ1-5; D not certain. This CDR3 is built from 15 residues. V lost 5 bases and J 0 bases, leaving 11 bases between the germline ends. CDR1 MNHEY and CDR2 SMNVEV come from the germline V gene (reference sequence). This chain's CDR3 is CASSPRVVSNQPQHF. In nucleotides, the CDR3 is TGTGCCAGCAGTCCCCGCGTGGTTAGCAATCAGCCCCAGCATTTT.

There are a few counts of this clonotype. The chain has TRBV5-4 and TRBJ2-3; 9 positions agree with TRBD2. CDR1 is SGHNT and CDR2 is YYREEE in the germline V gene (reference sequence). Trimming removed 1 base from V and 2 bases from J; junction bases left unmatched: 11. CDR3 length: 18 residues. Here the CDR3 DNA reads TGTGCCAGCAGCTTGATGCGCGGGGGGGCTCGGTACACAGATACGCAGTATTTT. This gives the protein CASSLMRGGARYTDTQYF.

Comment on this clonotype: A much larger clone sits a single nucleotide away, making a read error possible. This chain links TRBV5-4 with TRBJ2-7; TRBD1 matches 9 bases. The CDR3 has 15 residues. The junction had 9 bases not matched to a gene; V was cut back by 6 bases and J by 2 bases. CDR1 is SGHNT and CDR2 is YYREEE in the germline V gene (reference sequence). The CDR3 here is CASITGTGLAYEQYF. The DNA of the CDR3 is TGTGCCAGCATCACCGGGACAGGGTTAGCCTACGAGCAGTACTTC.

This clonotype has a count of ten or more. The chain recombines TRBV7-3 with TRBJ2-1; 13 bases align to TRBD2. Looked up from germline, CDR1 is SGHTA and CDR2 is FQGTGA. CDR3 length equals 15 residues. Trimming cost V 4 bases and J 9 bases; bases outside gene matches: 6. As DNA, the CDR3 is TGTGCCAGCAGCTCGGGACTAGCGGGAATGTTTGAGCAGTTCTTC. Protein product: CASSSGLAGMFEQFF.

This CDR3 is CASSPVPTTNEKLFF. CDR3 DNA sequence: TGTGCCAGCAGCCCGGTCCCTACAACTAATGAAAAACTGTTTTTT. The V gene is TRBV28, the J gene TRBJ1-4, with D unclear. The CDR3 contains 15 residues. The germline V gene has CDR1 MDHEN and CDR2 SYDVKM. Trimming pared 6 bases from V and 0 bases from J, leaving 11 bases between.

A few counts support this clonotype. This sequence joins TRBV9 and TRBJ2-7; 12 nucleotides match TRBD2. The CDR3 consists of 17 residues. V lost 4 bases to trimming and J lost 3 bases; unmatched junction nucleotides: 11. The germline V gene has CDR1 SGDLS and CDR2 YYNGEE. CDR3 coding DNA: TGTGCCAGCAGCAGTTCTCAGGGGACTAGCGGGTTCTACGAGCAGTACTTC. This codes for CASSSSQGTSGFYEQYF.

The chain combines TRBV3-1 with TRBJ2-7, with D perhaps matching TRBD1 (6 bases). The CDR3 loop spans 17 amino acids. Trimming removed 4 bases at V and 2 bases at J, with 21 bases between. Per germline, CDR1 LGHDT and CDR2 YNNKEL (reference sequence). The CDR3 loop is CASSPRYWEQGTYEQYF. The CDR3 nucleotides read TGTGCCAGCAGCCCAAGATATTGGGAACAGGGCACCTACGAGCAGTACTTC.

In this sample, this clonotype turned up many times. The rearrangement links TRBV19 to TRBJ2-1; TRBD2 matches 8 bases. Looked up from germline, CDR1 is LNHDA and CDR2 is SQIVND (reference sequence). The CDR3 sequence is 17 residues long. V lost 8 bases to trimming and J lost 0 bases; unmatched junction nucleotides: 12. The CDR3 nucleotides read TGTGCCAGTTCGGGAGGGTTTTACTCTAGCTCCTACAATGAGCAGTTCTTC. Amino acid sequence: CASSGGFYSSSYNEQFF.

This clonotype showed up many times. This chain uses TRBV7-9 with TRBJ2-7, with TRBD1 matching 8 bases. Germline lookup yields CDR1 SEHNR and CDR2 FQNEAQ (reference sequence). With V trimmed by 2 bases and J by 0 bases, 6 bases remained unmatched. The CDR3 has 16 residues. CDR3 in DNA: TGTGCCAGCAGCTTAAAAGACAGGGGCTTCTCCTACGAGCAGTACTTC. Its protein is CASSLKDRGFSYEQYF.